Below, 21 T cell receptor beta chains from the same sample are listed, as sequenced in a study of cytomegalovirus exposure and HLA in healthy donors (dated by TCRdb to about 2017). Receptor amplification or capture employed the immunoSEQ multiplex PCR assay. A mixture of 60 forward primers for TCR Vbeta segments and 13 reverse primers for TCR Jbeta segments was used in the multiplex PCR. Not all clones reach the TCRdb copy of this immuneACCESS table, which keeps in-frame sequences only. Checked studies attribute under half of the gap to unresolved V genes and leave the rest unexplained. This sample gives roughly 190,000 clones in total; around 62% of them show up just once. About 3.2% of the sample goes to the ten largest clones. Material for sequencing was PBMCs. These receptors were taken from a man between 35 and 55 years old in good health and CMV-seronegative.

The J gene is TRBJ2-3, the V gene TRBV5-4; tentatively, D is TRBD1 (5 bases). Germline CDR1 SGHNT, CDR2 YYREEE (reference sequence). CDR3 length: 13 amino acids. V was cut by 0 bases and J by 5 bases, with 7 bases left in between. CDR3 residues: CASSLGQRDTQYF. The CDR3 region has the DNA TGTGCCAGCAGCTTGGGACAGAGAGATACGCAGTATTTT.

The J gene is TRBJ2-2, the V gene TRBV5-4; 9 bases map to TRBD1. The germline CDR1 and CDR2 sequences are SGHNT and YYREEE (reference sequence). The V and J ends lost 4 bases and 3 bases, in that order; junction bases with no gene match: 7. This CDR3 has 16 residues. CDR3 region: CASSTRDRVHTGELFF. CDR3 sequence (DNA): TGTGCCAGCAGCACCCGGGACAGGGTTCACACCGGGGAGCTGTTTTTT.

V usage is TRBV6-1 and J usage is TRBJ1-6, with D perhaps TRBD1 (5 bases). CDR3 length equals 15 residues. Germline CDR1 reads MNHNS; CDR2 reads SASEGT. Trimming left V 2 bases short and J 5 bases short, with 10 bases between. CDR3 sequence reads: CASSEMWGDNSPLHF. The CDR3 DNA follows: TGTGCCAGCAGTGAAATGTGGGGGGATAATTCACCCCTCCACTTT.

This sequence joins TRBV18 and TRBJ2-7; 8 nucleotides agree with TRBD1. This CDR3 is 14 amino acids long. Losses at the gene ends were 6 bases for V and 5 bases for J; bases not matched to a gene: 9. Per the germline V gene, CDR1 is KGHSH and CDR2 is LQKENI. The CDR3 coding sequence is TGTGCCAGCTCCCTCGGGACAGGCGGTCACGAGCAGTACTTC. It translates to CASSLGTGGHEQYF.

The V and J genes are TRBV2 and TRBJ2-2, with TRBD1 identical over 7 bases. J was trimmed by 3 bases and V by 6 bases; bases with no gene match: 7. The CDR3 contains 15 residues. Germline assignment: CDR1 SNHLY and CDR2 FYNNEI. In DNA form, the CDR3 reads TGTGCCAGCAGAGCACAGGGGATTGACACCGGGGAGCTGTTTTTT. This sequence encodes CASRAQGIDTGELFF.

The J gene is TRBJ2-3, the V gene TRBV28; a weak D match, TRBD2 (5 bases). Looked up from germline, CDR1 is MDHEN and CDR2 is SYDVKM. The CDR3 loop spans 12 amino acids. Between the trimmed V and J ends, which lost 7 bases and 6 bases, there was a span of 11 bases. The DNA of the CDR3 is TGTGCCAGCACCGTACGGGGTGATACGCAGTATTTT. This sequence encodes CASTVRGDTQYF. The full variable domain, its missing parts supplied by reference TRBV28 and TRBJ2-3, is DVKVTQSSRYLVKRTGEKVFLECVQDMDHENMFWYRQDPGLGLRLIYFSYDVKMKEKGDIPEGYSVSREKKERFSLILESASTNQTSMYLCASTVRGDTQYFGPGTRLTVL.

The V and J genes are TRBV7-8 and TRBJ2-1; perhaps TRBD2 as D (5 bases). V gave up 2 bases and J gave up 2 bases, with 19 bases separating them. The germline CDR1 and CDR2 sequences are SGHVS and FQNEAQ. This CDR3 has 18 residues. CDR3 in DNA: TGTGCCAGCAGCTTATACGAGCGGCCCGACCCCCCCTACAATGAGCAGTTCTTC. It encodes CASSLYERPDPPYNEQFF.

The V and J genes are TRBV19 and TRBJ2-3; D perhaps matches TRBD2 (6 bases). The CDR3 is made up of 16 amino acids. Deletions cut 4 bases from V and 1 base from J, with 15 bases between. Germline V gene sequence: CDR1 LNHDA, CDR2 SQIVND (reference sequence). CDR3 amino acids: CASSNLFASGTDTQYF. The CDR3 DNA follows: TGTGCCAGTAGTAACCTATTCGCTAGCGGCACAGATACGCAGTATTTT.

This clone was recorded a few times. The chain has TRBV30 and TRBJ2-1, with D tentatively TRBD2 (6 bases). This CDR3 is 13 amino acids long. From germline, CDR1 is GTSNPN and CDR2 SVGIG (reference sequence). The V end lost 5 bases, the J end lost 2 bases, and 10 bases lay between the germline ends. The CDR3: CAWAGYPYNEQFF. The DNA for the CDR3 is TGTGCCTGGGCGGGATACCCCTACAATGAGCAGTTCTTC.

This clone has only a few counts. V is TRBV10-1 and J is TRBJ1-6; D possibly corresponds to TRBD1 (5 bases). CDR3 size: 13 residues. V dropped 5 bases and J dropped 7 bases, with 9 bases sitting between them. CDR1 and CDR2 from the germline V gene are WNHNN and SYGVQD (reference sequence). CDR3 coding DNA: TGCGCCAGCAGTCAGGGTAGGAATTCACCCCTCCACTTT. Translation: CASSQGRNSPLHF.

The V gene is TRBV5-4, the J gene TRBJ2-3; 7 bases line up with TRBD1. Germline CDR1 SGHNT, CDR2 YYREEE (reference sequence). The CDR3 length is 16 residues. Trimming cost V 4 bases and J 1 base; bases outside gene matches: 9. The CDR3 is CASSLAKGAGTDTQYF. In DNA, the CDR3 is TGTGCCAGCAGCCTGGCGAAGGGGGCAGGCACAGATACGCAGTATTTT.

The gene calls are TRBV18 and TRBJ1-6; 8 bases agree with TRBD1. Looked up from germline, CDR1 is KGHSH and CDR2 is LQKENI. The CDR3 runs to 14 residues. Trimming took 8 bases from V and 8 from J; bases not matched to a gene: 8. CDR3 amino acids: CASTQTGAYSPLHF. The CDR3 DNA reads as TGTGCCAGCACTCAGACAGGGGCATATTCACCCCTCCACTTT.

This clone was seen once. The chain carries TRBV19 and TRBJ2-7; 7 bases are a match to TRBD2. With V trimmed by 4 bases and J by 5 bases, 8 bases remained unmatched. Per germline, CDR1 LNHDA and CDR2 SQIVND (reference sequence). CDR3 size: 14 residues. This chain's CDR3 is CASSTHGRYHEQYF. DNA of the CDR3: TGTGCCAGTAGTACTCACGGGAGGTACCACGAGCAGTACTTC.

The chain joins TRBV7-9 to TRBJ2-3; 9 nucleotides align to TRBD2. After removal of 2 bases from V and 2 bases from J, the junction contained 8 bases not matched to a gene. The CDR3 contains 17 residues. Germline assignment: CDR1 SEHNR and CDR2 FQNEAQ (reference sequence). The CDR3 DNA is TGTGCCAGCAGCTTATACTTACTAGCGGGTCTCACAGATACGCAGTATTTT. It codes for CASSLYLLAGLTDTQYF.

This clone was counted a few times. The rearrangement links TRBV5-1 to TRBJ2-7, with 7 bases lining up with TRBD1. Germline lookup yields CDR1 SGHRS and CDR2 YFSETQ. Unmatched junction bases numbered 21, after V lost 3 bases and J lost 12 bases. This CDR3 comprises 16 residues. CDR3 sequence: CASSSPTPSDRDPWYF. The CDR3 bases are TGCGCCAGCAGCTCCCCCACTCCCTCCGACAGGGACCCTTGGTACTTC.

The chain is built from TRBV6-5 and TRBJ1-1; 7 positions agree with TRBD1. The CDR3 spans 15 residues. Trimming removed 0 bases from V and 2 bases from J; junction bases left unmatched: 3. Germline CDR1 reads MNHEY; CDR2 reads SVGAGI. CDR3 DNA sequence: TGTGCCAGCAGTTACTCGGGACAGCAAAACACTGAAGCTTTCTTT. Encoded protein: CASSYSGQQNTEAFF.

The V gene is TRBV7-9, the J gene TRBJ2-1; D is unclear. The V gene's germline CDR1 is SEHNR and CDR2 FQNEAQ (reference sequence). This CDR3 comprises 13 residues. The V end was cut by 8 bases, the J end by 0 bases, with 8 bases between. CDR3 residues: CASGWSSYNEQFF. CDR3 sequence (DNA): TGTGCCAGCGGTTGGAGCTCCTACAATGAGCAGTTCTTC.

The rearrangement joins TRBV5-1 to TRBJ2-2; TRBD2 matches 7 bases. The V segment lost 4 bases and the J segment 2 bases; nucleotides outside the gene matches: 5. The CDR3 sequence is 15 residues long. Germline loops: CDR1 SGHRS, CDR2 YFSETQ. CDR3 bases: TGCGCCAGCAGCCTGGGACTACCTAACACCGGGGAGCTGTTTTTT. This gives the protein CASSLGLPNTGELFF.

The rearrangement uses TRBV11-1 and TRBJ1-1; D call uncertain. Germline CDR1 SGHAT, CDR2 FQDESV (reference sequence). This CDR3 region has 15 residues. Trimming removed 1 base from V and 5 bases from J, with 14 bases in between. In DNA, the CDR3 is TGTGCCAGCAGCTTAGTTGCGGTGGCGGGGACTGAAGCTTTCTTT. Its translation is CASSLVAVAGTEAFF.

Concerning this clone itself: Germline is not matched at one junction end, which may reflect a read error. V is TRBV7-9 and J is TRBJ2-1; D might be TRBD2 (5 bases). This CDR3 has 18 residues. CDR1 is SEHNR and CDR2 is FQNEAQ in the germline V gene (reference sequence). This CDR3 is CSSSLGSGARRWYNEQFF. The CDR3 nucleotides read TGTTCCAGCAGCTTAGGAAGCGGCGCTAGACGTTGGTACAATGAGCAGTTCTTC.

This chain's CDR3 is CASSIEGPSFGEELFF. For the CDR3, the DNA is TGTGCCAGTAGTATAGAGGGCCCTAGCTTCGGAGAGGAGCTGTTTTTT. The rearrangement joins TRBV19 to TRBJ2-2; D is perhaps TRBD2 (5 bases). The CDR3 sequence is 16 residues long. Germline V CDR1 and CDR2: LNHDA, SQIVND (reference sequence). Trimming shortened V by 0 bases and J by 10 bases, and 18 bases separated the two germline ends.